The 22 T cell receptor beta chains reported below all come from one sample, sequenced in a study of cytotoxic CD8 clonotypes in ibrutinib-treated CLL. The repertoire was sequenced with immunoSEQ multiplex PCR; TCRdb's copy has only in-frame clones and lacks some. The sample has roughly 47,000 clones; approximately 50% are singletons. The sample in question was PBMCs, obtained after 12 months of ibrutinib treatment. The source of these receptors is a human donor with chronic lymphocytic leukemia.

The chain uses TRBV5-1 and TRBJ1-4, with D possibly matching TRBD1 (5 bases). V was clipped by 2 bases and J by 6 bases, with 11 bases between them. The CDR3 loop spans 14 amino acids. Per germline, CDR1 SGHRS and CDR2 YFSETQ. In nucleotides, the CDR3 is TGCGCCAGCAGCTTTAAGGGGCAAGATGAAAAACTGTTTTTT. Protein: CASSFKGQDEKLFF.

This clone occurred many times. The V call is TRBV20-1, the J call TRBJ2-3; D might be TRBD2 (5 bases). This CDR3 contains 11 residues. The germline gives CDR1 DFQATT, CDR2 SNEGSKA (reference sequence). With 6 bases removed from V and 6 bases from J, the gap between germline ends came to 10 bases. The CDR3 loop reads CSATGKDTQYF. CDR3 sequence (DNA): TGCAGTGCGACCGGGAAGGATACGCAGTATTTT.

This clone has a handful of counts. This chain connects TRBV4-1 to TRBJ1-6; TRBD1 agrees at 7 bases. The CDR3 has 14 amino acids. The germline gives CDR1 MGHRA, CDR2 YSYEKL. V was clipped by 5 bases and J by 5 bases; unmatched bases: 3. The CDR3 sequence is CASSFQGDNSPLHF. CDR3 DNA: TGCGCCAGCAGCTTCCAGGGGGATAATTCACCCCTCCACTTT.

Written as DNA, the CDR3 is TGTGCCAGCTCACCAGGGGACAGGGGCGAGCAGTACTTC. Its protein product is CASSPGDRGEQYF. The rearrangement joins TRBV18 to TRBJ2-7; 10 bases are shared with TRBD1. Germline V gene lookup returns CDR1 KGHSH and CDR2 LQKENI. Germline trimming cut 2 bases from V and 6 bases from J; bases unmatched to any gene: 1. There are 13 residues in the CDR3.

The chain links TRBV7-6 to TRBJ2-2, with unresolved D. This CDR3 is 13 amino acids long. Germline V gene sequence: CDR1 SGHVS, CDR2 FNYEAQ. Trimming took 5 bases from V and 7 from J, leaving 11 bases between them. CDR3 DNA sequence: TGTGCCAGCAGCCCCCCTGGTGGCGGGGAGCTGTTTTTT. As protein: CASSPPGGGELFF. The full variable domain, rest sourced from reference TRBV7-6 and TRBJ2-2, is GAGVSQSPRYKVTKRGQDVALRCDPISGHVSLYWYRQALGQGPEFLTYFNYEAQQDKSGLPNDRFSAERPEGSISTLTIQRTEQRDSAMYRCASSPPGGGELFFGEGSRLTVL.

A word on this clone: Other DNA sequences within the sample encode an identical CDR3. The rearrangement joins TRBV27 to TRBJ2-7; no clear D gene. The CDR3 is 14 amino acids. From germline, CDR1 is MNHEY and CDR2 SMNVEV (reference sequence). Trimming shortened V by 4 bases and J by 4 bases, and 14 bases separated the two germline ends. The CDR3 reads CASSSAGPAYEQYF. The CDR3 DNA reads TGTGCCAGCAGTTCAGCAGGCCCCGCTTACGAGCAGTACTTC.

J is TRBJ2-7 and V is TRBV6-1; 7 bases match TRBD1. The germline V gene encodes CDR1 MNHNS and CDR2 SASEGT. CDR3 size: 13 residues. The V and J ends lost 7 bases and 2 bases, in that order; junction bases with no gene match: 5. The CDR3 DNA sequence: TGTGCCAGCACTCCCGGGACAGCCTACGAGCAGTACTTC. Amino acid sequence: CASTPGTAYEQYF.

The chain is built from TRBV19 and TRBJ2-7; perhaps TRBD1 as D (6 bases). CDR3 length equals 16 residues. The V gene lost 3 bases and the J gene lost 5 bases, with 20 bases spanning the gap. CDR1 is LNHDA and CDR2 is SQIVND in the germline V gene (reference sequence). The CDR3 sequence: CASSMGATPTINEQYF. For the CDR3, the DNA is TGTGCCAGTAGTATGGGGGCCACCCCCACGATCAACGAGCAGTACTTC. Using reference TRBV19 and TRBJ2-7 for the parts outside the CDR3, the full variable domain is DGGITQSPKYLFRKEGQNVTLSCEQNLNHDAMYWYRQDPGQGLRLIYYSQIVNDFQKGDIAEGYSVSREKKESFPLTVTSAQKNPTAFYLCASSMGATPTINEQYFGPGTRLTVT.

The rearrangement links TRBV19 to TRBJ2-3; D is undetermined. The CDR3 runs 14 residues. CDR1 is LNHDA, CDR2 SQIVND, per germline (reference sequence). V dropped 5 bases and J dropped 0 bases, with 9 bases sitting between them. For the CDR3, the DNA is TGTGCCAGTAGTTCTGAGGACAGCACAGATACGCAGTATTTT. It yields the protein CASSSEDSTDTQYF.

The CDR3 loop is CASSQDSLRGEKLFF. In DNA, the CDR3 is TGCGCCAGCAGCCAAGATAGCCTTAGGGGGGAAAAACTGTTTTTT. The rearrangement uses TRBV4-1 and TRBJ1-4, with a possible D match to TRBD1 (6 bases). The V end lost 0 bases, the J end lost 8 bases, and 13 bases lay between the germline ends. There are 15 residues in the CDR3. The germline gives CDR1 MGHRA, CDR2 YSYEKL.

J is TRBJ1-2 and V is TRBV6-5; TRBD1 aligns across 7 bases. J gave up 5 bases and V 5 bases, and 8 bases lay outside the gene matches. Germline CDR1 and CDR2: MNHEY and SVGAGI. This CDR3 has 14 amino acids. CDR3 nucleotides: TGTGCCAGCAGTAGGGACAGAGCGGAATATGGCTACACCTTC. This sequence encodes CASSRDRAEYGYTF.

The gene calls are TRBV5-4 and TRBJ2-3, with TRBD2 as a possible D gene (6 bases). V was clipped by 4 bases and J by 4 bases, with 19 bases between them. Looked up from germline, CDR1 is SGHNT and CDR2 is YYREEE (reference sequence). CDR3 length equals 16 residues. CDR3 coding DNA: TGTGCCAGCAGCCCGCGACTAGGTAGGGGACCAGATACGCAGTATTTT. Its translation is CASSPRLGRGPDTQYF.

The chain has TRBV5-6 and TRBJ2-7; tentative D call: TRBD1 (6 bases). The V end lost 0 bases, the J end lost 7 bases, and 14 bases lay between the germline ends. CDR3 size: 14 residues. Germline V gives CDR1 SGHDT, CDR2 YYEEEE. The CDR3 region is CASSLALQGGEQYF. The CDR3, as DNA: TGTGCCAGCAGCTTGGCCTTACAGGGCGGAGAGCAGTACTTC.

This clone has only a few counts. J is TRBJ1-1 and V is TRBV29-1; tentatively, D is TRBD1 (6 bases). Trimming shortened V by 4 bases and J by 5 bases, and 17 bases separated the two germline ends. The germline CDR1 and CDR2 sequences are SQVTM and ANQGSEA. The CDR3 sequence is 14 residues long. The DNA for the CDR3 is TGCAGCGTTGCCCATCACAGGGAGGTAACTGAAGCTTTCTTT. The encoded protein is CSVAHHREVTEAFF.

This chain links TRBV25-1 with TRBJ1-1; D unresolved. Germline assignment: CDR1 MGHDK and CDR2 SYGVNS. The V end was cut by 4 bases, the J end by 7 bases, with 10 bases between. The CDR3 sequence is 12 residues long. CDR3 protein: CASSGGLGEAFF. The CDR3 DNA follows: TGTGCCAGCAGTGGTGGGCTAGGTGAAGCTTTCTTT.

This chain uses TRBV5-4 with TRBJ2-7; possible D gene TRBD2, 6 bases. Germline CDR1 reads SGHNT; CDR2 reads YYREEE (reference sequence). The CDR3 loop spans 15 amino acids. Trimming cost V 5 bases and J 2 bases, with 17 bases left between them. CDR3 sequence reads: CASRDGGRSTYEQYF. CDR3 sequence (DNA): TGTGCCAGCAGAGACGGGGGAAGAAGCACCTACGAGCAGTACTTC.

The rearrangement links TRBV5-1 to TRBJ2-7; D is undetermined. Deletions cut 5 bases from V and 0 bases from J, with 12 bases between. The germline CDR1 and CDR2 sequences are SGHRS and YFSETQ. This CDR3 has 14 residues. The DNA of the CDR3 is TGCGCCAGCAGAGTAATGGCAGCCTCCTACGAGCAGTACTTC. Its translation: CASRVMAASYEQYF.

V and J are TRBV5-1 and TRBJ1-2, with D possibly matching TRBD1 (5 bases). The germline CDR1 and CDR2 sequences are SGHRS and YFSETQ. Trimming pared 3 bases from V and 6 bases from J, leaving 15 bases between. The CDR3 extends over 14 amino acids. The chain's CDR3 is CASSSGRVGDGYTF. CDR3 bases: TGCGCCAGCAGCTCAGGCAGGGTGGGTGATGGCTACACCTTC. Together with reference TRBV5-1 and TRBJ1-2, the CDR3 gives the full variable domain: KAGVTQTPRYLIKTRGQQVTLSCSPISGHRSVSWYQQTPGQGLQFLFEYFSETQRNKGNFPGRFSGRQFSNSRSEMNVSTLELGDSALYLCASSSGRVGDGYTFGSGTRLTVV.

This clone has a handful of counts. This chain links TRBV2 with TRBJ2-5; 7 bases are a match to TRBD1. V shed 8 bases and J 4 bases; nucleotides not matched to a gene: 1. The CDR3 contains 11 residues. Per the germline V gene, CDR1 is SNHLY and CDR2 is FYNNEI. In nucleotides, the CDR3 is TGTGCCAGCCGACAGGGAGAGACCCAGTACTTC. This codes for CASRQGETQYF.

This clone has a handful of counts. The chain recombines TRBV5-6 with TRBJ1-4, with TRBD1 as a possible D gene (5 bases). Trimming took 0 bases from V and 8 from J, leaving 14 bases between them. The germline gives CDR1 SGHDT, CDR2 YYEEEE. There are 15 residues in the CDR3. The CDR3 DNA follows: TGTGCCAGCAGCTTGGAGTCTGTCGGGGACGAAAAACTGTTTTTT. Translating it yields CASSLESVGDEKLFF.

The chain employs TRBV28 and TRBJ1-3, with unresolved D. V was cut by 7 bases and J by 1 base, with 11 bases left in between. The CDR3 is 14 amino acids. Germline V gives CDR1 MDHEN, CDR2 SYDVKM. The CDR3 loop is CASNAVHSGNTIYF. The CDR3 DNA reads as TGTGCCAGCAACGCGGTCCATTCTGGAAACACCATATATTTT.

V and J are TRBV19 and TRBJ1-1; TRBD1 agrees at 12 bases. Germline trimming cut 11 bases from V and 5 bases from J; bases unmatched to any gene: 6. The germline V gene has CDR1 LNHDA and CDR2 SQIVND (reference sequence). This CDR3 region has 13 residues. CDR3 residues: CACRDRGRTEAFF. CDR3 bases: TGTGCCTGCCGGGACAGGGGGCGGACTGAAGCTTTCTTT.